The 2 T cell receptor beta chains reported below all come from one sample, sequenced in a study of CD8 T cells in Susac syndrome. An input of about 0.5 to 1 ug of RNA was subjected to reverse transcription using random hexamers. TCRdb analysed the immunoSEQ multiplex PCR reads with MiXCR anew, one entry per CDR3 protein. The data show about 120,000 distinct CDR3 sequences, roughly 94% seen once. Material for sequencing was CD8+ T cells from PBMCs. The receptors derive from a human donor with Susac syndrome.

The V gene is TRBV12-3 or TRBV12-4, the J gene TRBJ2-7, with D possibly TRBD2 on 5 matching bases. Trimming cost V 5 bases and J 3 bases, with 11 bases left between them. CDR3 length equals 13 residues. CDR3 residues: CASSPAGFYEQYF. The CDR3 DNA is TGTGCCAGCAGTCCCGCGGGTTTCTACGAGCAGTACTTC.

The CDR3, as DNA: TGTGCCAGCAGCGCCGACAGGGGGAGTAATGAAAAACTGTTTTTT. This encodes CASSADRGSNEKLFF. The chain is built from TRBV13 and TRBJ1-4; 9 bases agree with TRBD1. With V trimmed by 5 bases and J by 4 bases, 5 bases remained unmatched. There are 15 residues in the CDR3. CDR1 is PRHDT, CDR2 FYEKMQ, per germline (reference sequence).